These 9 T cell receptor beta chains were all obtained from the same sample, sequenced in a study of blood T cell repertoires in COVID-19. Measured with immunoSEQ multiplex PCR; TCRdb has only the in-frame clones, and not every one. This table holds some 670,000 clones, 70% to 90% found once. Sequencing was performed on peripheral blood. These receptors all stem from a woman aged 18-35 years with acute or convalescent COVID-19.

The chain uses TRBV2 and TRBJ1-5, with D unresolved. The V gene lost 0 bases and the J gene lost 0 bases, with 6 bases spanning the gap. The CDR3 runs to 15 residues. Germline V gene lookup returns CDR1 SNHLY and CDR2 FYNNEI. In DNA form, the CDR3 reads TGTGCCAGCAGTGAAGCCGGGTATAGCAATCAGCCCCAGCATTTT. It encodes CASSEAGYSNQPQHF.

The chain couples TRBV7-3 to TRBJ1-2; D ambiguous. The CDR3 length is 14 residues. With 3 bases removed from V and 8 bases from J, the gap between germline ends came to 16 bases. Per germline, CDR1 SGHTA and CDR2 FQGTGA. The CDR3 loop is CASSFSHSGTGYTF. CDR3 DNA sequence: TGTGCCAGCAGCTTCTCGCACTCGGGAACGGGCTACACCTTC.

The chain has TRBV5-6 and TRBJ2-3; 12 bases match TRBD1. J gave up 4 bases and V 3 bases, and 9 bases lay outside the gene matches. The germline CDR1 and CDR2 sequences are SGHDT and YYEEEE. This CDR3 is built from 17 residues. In DNA form, the CDR3 reads TGTGCCAGCAGCTCGCTCCCGGGACAGGGGGCCCCAGATACGCAGTATTTT. It is translated as CASSSLPGQGAPDTQYF. Complete variable domain (other parts from reference TRBV5-6 and TRBJ2-3): DAGVTQSPTHLIKTRGQQVTLRCSPKSGHDTVSWYQQALGQGPQFIFQYYEEEERQRGNFPDRFSGHQFPNYSSELNVNALLLGDSALYLCASSSLPGQGAPDTQYFGPGTRLTVL.

This clone was observed once. V usage is TRBV9 and J usage is TRBJ2-5, with 12 bases that match TRBD2. The CDR3 length is 17 residues. Trimming took 3 bases from V and 5 from J; bases not matched to a gene: 11. In germline, CDR1 is SGDLS, CDR2 YYNGEE. The CDR3 DNA is TGTGCCAGCAGCGCAGCGTTACTAGCGGGGGGCGGGGAGACCCAGTACTTC. Amino acid sequence: CASSAALLAGGGETQYF.

This chain uses TRBV19 with TRBJ1-2; a possible D gene is TRBD1 (6 bases). V lost 5 bases and J 2 bases, leaving 9 bases between the germline ends. CDR1 and CDR2 (germline): LNHDA, SQIVND (reference sequence). The CDR3 spans 13 residues. CDR3 amino acids: CASSQDRNYGYTF. The CDR3 nucleotides are TGTGCCAGTAGTCAAGACAGGAACTATGGCTACACCTTC.

The chain employs TRBV6-5 and TRBJ1-1, with D possibly being TRBD1 (5 bases). Germline CDR1 is MNHEY and CDR2 is SVGAGI. This CDR3 is 14 amino acids long. V was shortened by 8 bases and J by 1 base, with 14 bases between the two germline ends. CDR3 residues: CASGWGRSNTEAFF. The CDR3, as DNA: TGTGCCAGCGGGTGGGGCAGATCGAACACTGAAGCTTTCTTT.

The rearrangement joins TRBV5-1 to TRBJ1-2; TRBD1 might be the D (6 bases). The V and J ends lost 0 bases and 6 bases respectively, with 12 bases between them. CDR3 length: 14 residues. CDR1 and CDR2 from the germline V gene are SGHRS and YFSETQ. The CDR3 DNA reads as TGCGCCAGCAGCTTGGAGGCGGGGGGCCATGGCTACACCTTC. Translating it yields CASSLEAGGHGYTF. Together with reference TRBV5-1 and TRBJ1-2, the CDR3 gives the full variable domain: KAGVTQTPRYLIKTRGQQVTLSCSPISGHRSVSWYQQTPGQGLQFLFEYFSETQRNKGNFPGRFSGRQFSNSRSEMNVSTLELGDSALYLCASSLEAGGHGYTFGSGTRLTVV.

The V gene is TRBV6-5, the J gene TRBJ1-2, with TRBD1 identical over 9 bases. Trimming at V came to 2 bases and at J to 7 bases, leaving 8 bases not matched to a gene. This CDR3 is 15 amino acids long. CDR1 and CDR2 (germline): MNHEY, SVGAGI. The CDR3 is CASSYAPLQGAGYTF. The DNA of the CDR3 is TGTGCCAGCAGTTACGCCCCTTTACAGGGGGCTGGCTACACCTTC.

This clone was detected once. The chain couples TRBV7-3 to TRBJ2-3; D possibly corresponds to TRBD2 (5 bases). The V and J ends lost 4 bases and 3 bases respectively, with 8 bases between them. Germline CDR1 and CDR2: SGHTA and FQGTGA. The CDR3 runs 13 residues. In DNA form, the CDR3 reads TGTGCCAGCAGCTACCCGGGGACAGATACGCAGTATTTT. Translation: CASSYPGTDTQYF.